The 10 T cell receptor beta chains reported below all come from one sample, sequenced in a study of T cells after yellow fever vaccination. Each CDR3 protein gets one entry after TCRdb re-called the 5' RACE reads with MiXCR. The sample holds approximately 510,000 distinct CDR3 sequences, about a fifth seen once. This specimen was PBMCs, taken 20 to 25 days after the first yellow fever vaccination. These receptors came from a man aged 18 to 29 who received the YFV17D yellow fever vaccine.

This clonotype was observed a few times. The V gene is TRBV18, the J gene TRBJ1-1; 7 nucleotides match TRBD1. The J segment lost 11 bases and the V segment lost 3 bases, leaving 12 bases of the junction unmatched. Germline V CDR1 and CDR2: KGHSH, LQKENI. This CDR3 is 14 amino acids long. CDR3 amino acids: CASSPRSDREDAFF. CDR3 in DNA: TGTGCCAGCTCACCCAGGTCCGACAGGGAGGACGCTTTCTTT.

The table lists this clonotype with a few counts. The chain is built from TRBV18 and TRBJ2-3; D uncertain. The CDR3 length is 13 residues. Trimming shortened V by 4 bases and J by 4 bases, and 9 bases separated the two germline ends. The germline CDR1 and CDR2 sequences are KGHSH and LQKENI. The CDR3 loop reads CASSLEPADTQYF. CDR3 coding DNA: TGTGCCAGCTCACTTGAACCCGCAGATACGCAGTATTTT.

This clonotype was observed a handful of times. The chain recombines TRBV4-2 with TRBJ2-5; 11 nucleotides agree with TRBD1. Trimming removed 4 bases from V and 5 bases from J; junction bases left unmatched: 9. CDR3 length: 16 amino acids. The germline gives CDR1 LGHNA, CDR2 YNFKEQ. The CDR3 spells CASSRGQGAPWETQYF. CDR3 bases: TGTGCCAGCAGCCGCGGACAGGGGGCGCCCTGGGAGACCCAGTACTTC.

This clonotype showed up just a few times. The gene calls are TRBV28 and TRBJ1-2; D call uncertain. This CDR3 has 12 residues. CDR1 MDHEN and CDR2 SYDVKM come from the germline V gene. V gave up 6 bases and J gave up 5 bases, with 10 bases separating them. This CDR3 reads CASRTLMYGYTF. For the CDR3, the DNA is TGTGCCAGCAGAACCTTAATGTATGGCTACACCTTC.

There are a few counts of this clonotype. This chain connects TRBV6-1 to TRBJ2-5; possible D gene TRBD2, 5 bases. The CDR3 spans 14 residues. The V end was cut by 8 bases, the J end by 7 bases, with 20 bases between. Germline CDR1 reads MNHNS; CDR2 reads SASEGT. The CDR3 reads CASSPRRGKRTQYF. CDR3 DNA: TGTGCCAGCTCCCCAAGACGGGGAAAGAGGACCCAGTACTTC.

This clonotype was found a few times. The chain is built from TRBV14 and TRBJ2-1; D is undetermined. Germline values: CDR1 SGHDN, CDR2 FVKESK. V was shortened by 0 bases and J by 2 bases, with 8 bases between the two germline ends. CDR3 length: 15 residues. The chain's CDR3 is CASSQERGPYNEQFF. The CDR3 nucleotides read TGTGCCAGCAGCCAAGAACGAGGCCCCTACAATGAGCAGTTCTTC. The whole variable domain, remainder taken from reference TRBV14 and TRBJ2-1, is EAGVTQFPSHSVIEKGQTVTLRCDPISGHDNLYWYRRVMGKEIKFLLHFVKESKQDESGMPNNRFLAERTGGTYSTLKVQPAELEDSGVYFCASSQERGPYNEQFFGPGTRLTVL.

This clonotype turned up a few times. The rearrangement links TRBV7-4 to TRBJ2-1, with 9 bases that match TRBD1. V lost 2 bases to trimming and J lost 6 bases; unmatched junction nucleotides: 5. CDR1 is SGHVT and CDR2 is SQSDAQ in the germline V gene. This CDR3 has 15 amino acids. The CDR3 loop reads CASSLRQGGGNEQFF. The CDR3 bases are TGTGCCAGCAGCTTAAGACAGGGGGGTGGCAATGAGCAGTTCTTC.

Comments on this clonotype: The junction shows a germline mismatch at one end, possibly a read error. The J gene is TRBJ1-5, the V gene TRBV20-1, with D possibly matching TRBD1 (6 bases). CDR1 DFQATT and CDR2 SNEGSKA come from the germline V gene (reference sequence). The CDR3 loop spans 16 amino acids. CDR3 protein: CCARGLIGGLSQPQHF. Here the CDR3 DNA reads TGCTGTGCTAGAGGTCTGATCGGGGGGCTCAGTCAGCCCCAGCATTTT.

The chain has TRBV9 and TRBJ2-4; D gene ambiguous. Germline CDR1 is SGDLS and CDR2 is YYNGEE. Between the trimmed V and J ends, which lost 3 bases and 0 bases, there was a span of 7 bases. The CDR3 contains 14 residues. The CDR3 sequence is CASSGMLAKNIQYF. The DNA of the CDR3 is TGTGCCAGCAGCGGTATGCTAGCCAAAAACATTCAGTACTTC.

This clonotype was detected a few times. The chain has TRBV7-8 and TRBJ1-4, with TRBD1 matching 7 bases. Per germline, CDR1 SGHVS and CDR2 FQNEAQ. V shed 5 bases, J shed 8 bases, and the junction held 5 bases outside the gene matches. The CDR3 totals 13 residues. CDR3 in DNA: TGTGCCAGCAGCCTTGGACAGGCCGAAAAACTGTTTTTT. Amino acids: CASSLGQAEKLFF.